This T cell receptor beta chain was obtained from a study of CD8 T cells in Susac syndrome. Reverse transcription of about 0.5 to 1 ug RNA was carried out with random hexamers. TCRdb fed the immunoSEQ multiplex PCR reads into MiXCR, producing one record per CDR3 protein. The repertoire consists of 150,000 to 200,000 distinct CDR3 sequences, with roughly 92% occurring once and the leading ten covering 0.1%. V trimming: 4 bases; J trimming: 3 bases; junction bases outside the gene matches: 6. CDR1 and CDR2 from the germline V gene are SNHLY and FYNNEI. The CDR3 totals 15 residues. Sequencing targeted TCR beta in T cells from blood (CD8+ and CD4+). Purification of the CD8+ and CD4+ T cells relied on negative isolation, and TEMRA cells underwent FACS enrichment.

The rearrangement links TRBV2 to TRBJ2-7; 10 nucleotides match TRBD1. What was sequenced was CD4+ T cells from PBMCs. The source of this sequence is a human donor in good health. CDR3 coding DNA: TGTGCCAGCAGTGCCGGGACAGGGGTTGGCTACGAGCAGTACGTC. Amino acid sequence: CASSAGTGVGYEQYV.